Below, 10 T cell receptor beta chains from the same sample are listed, as sequenced in a study of T cell responses to AZD1222 COVID-19 vaccine. Generated by immunoSEQ multiplex PCR, the TCRdb table keeps only in-frame clones and is missing some. The table for this sample gives about 140,000 clones. The sample consisted of peripheral blood. Receptors originate from an adult in good health.

V is TRBV4-3 and J is TRBJ1-3; 9 nucleotides line up with TRBD1. J was trimmed by 3 bases and V by 2 bases; bases with no gene match: 5. Germline V gene sequence: CDR1 LGHNA, CDR2 YSLEER. The CDR3 is made up of 16 amino acids. The CDR3 spells CASSQSQGAGGNTIYF. The CDR3 coding sequence is TGCGCCAGCAGCCAATCACAGGGGGCTGGTGGAAACACCATATATTTT.

The chain has TRBV6-4 and TRBJ1-6, with D perhaps matching TRBD1 (5 bases). This CDR3 region has 14 residues. Germline CDR1 is MRHNA and CDR2 is SNTAGT. The V and J ends lost 3 bases and 9 bases respectively, with 12 bases between them. For the CDR3, the DNA is TGTGCCAGCAGTGAGGGGACCCATGTTTCACCCCTCCACTTT. The encoded protein is CASSEGTHVSPLHF.

The chain couples TRBV7-2 to TRBJ1-2; 7 bases map to TRBD1. V gave up 2 bases and J gave up 4 bases; unmatched junction bases: 4. The V gene's germline CDR1 is SGHTA and CDR2 FQGNSA. CDR3 size: 14 residues. The CDR3 nucleotides are TGTGCCAGCAGCTTATCTGGGACAGTCTATGGCTACACCTTC. Amino acid sequence: CASSLSGTVYGYTF.

The V and J genes are TRBV29-1 and TRBJ1-2; D might be TRBD1 (5 bases). V was cut by 6 bases and J by 10 bases, with 12 bases left in between. The CDR3 covers 10 residues. Germline V gene lookup returns CDR1 SQVTM and CDR2 ANQGSEA. This CDR3 is CSVLTGAYTF. As DNA, the CDR3 is TGCAGCGTGCTTACAGGCGCCTACACCTTC. Complete variable domain (other parts from reference TRBV29-1 and TRBJ1-2): SAVISQKPSRDICQRGTSLTIQCQVDSQVTMMFWYRQQPGQSLTLIATANQGSEATYESGFVIDKFPISRPNLTFSTLTVSNMSPEDSSIYLCSVLTGAYTFGSGTRLTVV.

V gene TRBV6-2 or TRBV6-3 combines with J gene TRBJ1-2; 9 bases match TRBD1. Germline V CDR1 and CDR2: MNHEY, SVGEGT. The length of the CDR3 is 18 residues. V lost 1 base, J lost 3 bases, and 12 bases stayed unmatched. The CDR3 here is CASSYFGSGDRVDYGYTF. CDR3 nucleotides: TGTGCCAGCAGTTACTTCGGGTCGGGGGACAGGGTGGACTATGGCTACACCTTC.

This rearrangement joins TRBV5-1 to TRBJ1-6, with 7 bases aligning to TRBD1. This CDR3 contains 15 residues. The trim removed 3 bases at V and 7 bases at J, leaving 7 bases unmatched. Germline values: CDR1 SGHRS, CDR2 YFSETQ. The CDR3: CASSWTGPRNSPLHF. The CDR3 DNA follows: TGCGCCAGCAGCTGGACAGGTCCTAGGAATTCACCCCTCCACTTT.

The rearrangement joins TRBV6-5 to TRBJ1-1; tentatively, D is TRBD1 (6 bases). This CDR3 comprises 15 residues. Germline V gene lookup returns CDR1 MNHEY and CDR2 SVGAGI. Trimming stripped 0 bases from V and 7 bases from J, with 15 bases between. CDR3: CASSYSFGQGSEAFF. The CDR3 bases are TGTGCCAGCAGTTACTCGTTTGGGCAGGGGAGTGAAGCTTTCTTT.

The chain is built from TRBV6-5 and TRBJ1-2; 7 positions agree with TRBD1. This CDR3 contains 14 residues. The trim removed 6 bases at V and 2 bases at J, leaving 6 bases unmatched. The germline V gene encodes CDR1 MNHEY and CDR2 SVGAGI. CDR3 nucleotide sequence: TGTGCCAGCAGCCCCGACAGGGAGAACTATGGCTACACCTTC. It translates to CASSPDRENYGYTF.

The chain combines TRBV25-1 with TRBJ1-2, with TRBD1 as a possible D gene (5 bases). The CDR3 is made up of 16 amino acids. Trimming pared 1 base from V and 4 bases from J, leaving 16 bases between. CDR1 and CDR2 from the germline V gene are MGHDK and SYGVNS. In DNA form, the CDR3 reads TGTGCCAGCAGTGAATGGGGGGTCTCGACCGCCTATGGCTACACCTTC. Translated, it gives CASSEWGVSTAYGYTF.

V usage is TRBV4-1 and J usage is TRBJ1-3; D remains unclear. The CDR3 sequence is 17 residues long. The V gene's germline CDR1 is MGHRA and CDR2 YSYEKL. Trimming pared 0 bases from V and 0 bases from J, leaving 12 bases between. In DNA form, the CDR3 reads TGCGCCAGCAGCCAAGATGTAGGCGGCCGCTCTGGAAACACCATATATTTT. This gives the protein CASSQDVGGRSGNTIYF.